This T cell receptor beta chain was sequenced in a study of T cell repertoires in cytomegalovirus infection. In the study overall: Indications of both CMV infection and matching HLA type were provided by public TCR beta signatures. Findings of the study overall: It was HLA-C-restricted CMV-specific TCR beta clonotypes that dominated the response ex vivo. The cumulative frequency of public TCR beta families identified carriers of CMV plus the relevant HLA.

TCRdb re-called the reads through MiXCR, storing one row per CDR3 protein. The sample includes roughly 180,000 distinct CDR3 sequences, approximately 30% seen only once; the top ten take approximately 30%. About this clonotype: Its antigen is unknown.

What was sequenced was PBMCs. The clonotype was recovered from a human donor in good health (CMV status not recorded). Some clones in this sample may be carry-over from other donors' samples.

The CDR3 DNA sequence: TGCGCCAGCAGCCAAGGACCCCTTGAGGGCCGAAGAGAAGCTTTCTTT. Its translation is CASSQGPLEGRREAFF. This chain links TRBV4-3 with TRBJ1-1, with D uncertain. The CDR3 runs to 16 residues. Germline V gene lookup returns CDR1 LGHNA and CDR2 YSLEER. The V gene lost 1 base and the J gene lost 8 bases, with 20 bases spanning the gap.